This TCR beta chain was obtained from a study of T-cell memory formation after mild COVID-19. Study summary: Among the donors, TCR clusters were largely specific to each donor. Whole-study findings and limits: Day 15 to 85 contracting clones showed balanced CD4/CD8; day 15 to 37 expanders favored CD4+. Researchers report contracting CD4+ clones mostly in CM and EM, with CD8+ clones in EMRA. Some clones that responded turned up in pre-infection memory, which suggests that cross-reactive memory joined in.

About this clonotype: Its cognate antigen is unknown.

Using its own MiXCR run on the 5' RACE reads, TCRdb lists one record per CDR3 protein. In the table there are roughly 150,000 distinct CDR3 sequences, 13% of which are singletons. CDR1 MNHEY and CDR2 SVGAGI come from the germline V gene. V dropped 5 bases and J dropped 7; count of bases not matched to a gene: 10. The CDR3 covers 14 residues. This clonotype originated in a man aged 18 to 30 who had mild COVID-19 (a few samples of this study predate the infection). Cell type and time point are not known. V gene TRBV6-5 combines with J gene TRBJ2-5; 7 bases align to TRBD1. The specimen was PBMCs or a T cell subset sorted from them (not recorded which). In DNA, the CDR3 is TGTGCCAGCAGTGACTTACAGGGGATTGGGACCCAGTACTTC. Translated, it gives CASSDLQGIGTQYF.